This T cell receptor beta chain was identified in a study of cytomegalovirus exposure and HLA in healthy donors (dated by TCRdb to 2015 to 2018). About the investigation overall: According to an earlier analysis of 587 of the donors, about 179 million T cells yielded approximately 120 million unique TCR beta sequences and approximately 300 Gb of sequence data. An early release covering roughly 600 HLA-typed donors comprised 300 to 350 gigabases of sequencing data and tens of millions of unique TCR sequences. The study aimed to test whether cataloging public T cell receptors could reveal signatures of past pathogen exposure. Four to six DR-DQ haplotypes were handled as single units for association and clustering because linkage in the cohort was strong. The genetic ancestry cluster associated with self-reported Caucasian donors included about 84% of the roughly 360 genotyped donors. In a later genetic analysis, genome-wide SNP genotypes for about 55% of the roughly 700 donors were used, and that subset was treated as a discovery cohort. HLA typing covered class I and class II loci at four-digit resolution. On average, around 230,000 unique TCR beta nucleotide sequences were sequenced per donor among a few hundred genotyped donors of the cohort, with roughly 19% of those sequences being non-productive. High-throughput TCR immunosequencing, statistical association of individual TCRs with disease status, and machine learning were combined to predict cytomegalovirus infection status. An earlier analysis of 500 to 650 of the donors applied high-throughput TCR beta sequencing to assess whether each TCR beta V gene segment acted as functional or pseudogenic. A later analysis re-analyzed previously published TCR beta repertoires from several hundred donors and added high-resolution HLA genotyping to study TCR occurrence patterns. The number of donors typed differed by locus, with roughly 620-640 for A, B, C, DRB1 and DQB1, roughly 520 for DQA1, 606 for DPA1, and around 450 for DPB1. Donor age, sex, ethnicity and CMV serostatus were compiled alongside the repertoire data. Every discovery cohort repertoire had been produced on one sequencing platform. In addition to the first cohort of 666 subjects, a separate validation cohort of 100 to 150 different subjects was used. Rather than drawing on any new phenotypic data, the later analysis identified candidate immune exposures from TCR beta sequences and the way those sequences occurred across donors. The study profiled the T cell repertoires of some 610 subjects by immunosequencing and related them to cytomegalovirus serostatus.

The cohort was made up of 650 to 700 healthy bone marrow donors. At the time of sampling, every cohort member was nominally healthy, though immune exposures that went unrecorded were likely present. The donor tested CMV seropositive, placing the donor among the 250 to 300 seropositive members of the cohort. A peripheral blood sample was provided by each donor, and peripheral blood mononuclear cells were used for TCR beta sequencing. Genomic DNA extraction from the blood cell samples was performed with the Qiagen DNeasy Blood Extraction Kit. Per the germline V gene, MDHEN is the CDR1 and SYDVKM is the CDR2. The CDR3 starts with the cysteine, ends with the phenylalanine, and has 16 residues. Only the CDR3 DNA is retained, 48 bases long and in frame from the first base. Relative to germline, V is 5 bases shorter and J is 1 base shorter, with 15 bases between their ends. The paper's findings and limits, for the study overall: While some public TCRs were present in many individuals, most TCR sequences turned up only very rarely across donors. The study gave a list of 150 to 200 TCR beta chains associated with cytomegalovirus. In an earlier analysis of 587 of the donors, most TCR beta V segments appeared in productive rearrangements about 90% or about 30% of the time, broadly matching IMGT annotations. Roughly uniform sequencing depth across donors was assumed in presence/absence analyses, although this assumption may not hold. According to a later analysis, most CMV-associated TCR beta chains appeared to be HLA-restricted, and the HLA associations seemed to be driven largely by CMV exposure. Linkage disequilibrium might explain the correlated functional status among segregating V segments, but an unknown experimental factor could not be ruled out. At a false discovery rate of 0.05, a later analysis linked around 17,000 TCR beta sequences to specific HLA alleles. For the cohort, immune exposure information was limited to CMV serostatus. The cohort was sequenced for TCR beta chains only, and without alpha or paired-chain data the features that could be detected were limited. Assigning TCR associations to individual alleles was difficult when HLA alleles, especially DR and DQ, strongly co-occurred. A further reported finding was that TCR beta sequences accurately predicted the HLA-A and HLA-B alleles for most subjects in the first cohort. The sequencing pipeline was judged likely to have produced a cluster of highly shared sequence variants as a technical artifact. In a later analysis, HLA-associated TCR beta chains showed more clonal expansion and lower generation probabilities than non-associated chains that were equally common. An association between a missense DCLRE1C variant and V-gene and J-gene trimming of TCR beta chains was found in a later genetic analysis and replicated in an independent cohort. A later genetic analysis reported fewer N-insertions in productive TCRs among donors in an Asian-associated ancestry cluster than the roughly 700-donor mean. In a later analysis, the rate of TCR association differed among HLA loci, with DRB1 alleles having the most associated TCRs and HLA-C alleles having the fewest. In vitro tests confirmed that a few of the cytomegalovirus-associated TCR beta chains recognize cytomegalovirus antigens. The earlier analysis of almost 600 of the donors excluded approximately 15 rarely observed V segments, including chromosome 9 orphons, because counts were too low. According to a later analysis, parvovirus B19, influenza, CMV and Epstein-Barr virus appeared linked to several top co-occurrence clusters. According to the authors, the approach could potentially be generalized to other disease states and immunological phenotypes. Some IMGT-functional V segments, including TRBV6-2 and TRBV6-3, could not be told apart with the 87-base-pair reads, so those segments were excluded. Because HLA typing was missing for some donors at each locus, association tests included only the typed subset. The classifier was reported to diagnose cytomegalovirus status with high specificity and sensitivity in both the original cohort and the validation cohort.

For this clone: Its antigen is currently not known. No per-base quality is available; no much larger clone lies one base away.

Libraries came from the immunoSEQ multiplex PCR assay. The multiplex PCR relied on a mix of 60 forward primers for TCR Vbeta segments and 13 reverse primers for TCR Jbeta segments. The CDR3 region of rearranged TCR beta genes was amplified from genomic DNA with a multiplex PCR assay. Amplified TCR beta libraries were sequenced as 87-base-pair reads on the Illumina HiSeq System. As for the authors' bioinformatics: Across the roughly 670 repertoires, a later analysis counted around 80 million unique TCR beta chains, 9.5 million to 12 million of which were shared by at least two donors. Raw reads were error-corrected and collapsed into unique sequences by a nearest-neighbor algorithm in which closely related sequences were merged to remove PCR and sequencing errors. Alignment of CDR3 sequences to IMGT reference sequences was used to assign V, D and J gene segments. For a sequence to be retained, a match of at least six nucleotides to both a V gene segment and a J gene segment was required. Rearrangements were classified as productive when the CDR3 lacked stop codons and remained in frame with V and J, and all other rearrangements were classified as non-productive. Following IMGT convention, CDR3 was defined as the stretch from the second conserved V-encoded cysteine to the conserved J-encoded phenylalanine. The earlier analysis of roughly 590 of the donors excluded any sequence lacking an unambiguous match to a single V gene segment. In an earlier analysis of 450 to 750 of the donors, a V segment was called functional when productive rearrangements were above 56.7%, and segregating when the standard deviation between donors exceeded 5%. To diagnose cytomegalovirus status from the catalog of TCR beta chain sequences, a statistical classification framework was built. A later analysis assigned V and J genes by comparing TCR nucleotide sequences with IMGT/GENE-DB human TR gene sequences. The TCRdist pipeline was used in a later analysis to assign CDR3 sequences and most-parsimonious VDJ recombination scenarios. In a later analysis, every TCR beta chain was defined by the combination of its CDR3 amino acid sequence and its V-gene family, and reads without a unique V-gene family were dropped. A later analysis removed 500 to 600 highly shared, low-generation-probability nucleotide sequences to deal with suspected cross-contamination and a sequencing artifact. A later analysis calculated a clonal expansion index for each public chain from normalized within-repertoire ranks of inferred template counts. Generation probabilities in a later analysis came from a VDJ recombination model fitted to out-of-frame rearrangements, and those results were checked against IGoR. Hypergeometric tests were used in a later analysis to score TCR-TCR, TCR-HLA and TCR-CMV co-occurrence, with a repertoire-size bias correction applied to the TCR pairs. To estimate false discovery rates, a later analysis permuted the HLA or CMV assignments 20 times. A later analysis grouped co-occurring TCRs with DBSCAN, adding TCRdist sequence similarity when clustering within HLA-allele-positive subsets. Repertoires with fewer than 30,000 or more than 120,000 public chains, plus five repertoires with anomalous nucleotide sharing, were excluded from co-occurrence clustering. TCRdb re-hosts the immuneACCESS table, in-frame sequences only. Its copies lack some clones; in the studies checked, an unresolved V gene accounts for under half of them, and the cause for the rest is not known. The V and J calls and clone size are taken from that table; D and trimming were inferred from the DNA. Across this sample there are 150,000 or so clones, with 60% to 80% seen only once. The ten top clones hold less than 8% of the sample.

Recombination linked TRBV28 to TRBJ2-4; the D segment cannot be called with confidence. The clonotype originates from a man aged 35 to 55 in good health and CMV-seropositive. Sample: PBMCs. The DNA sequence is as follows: TGTGCCAGCAGTCTAACCAGGAATTTTGCCAAAAACATTCAGTACTTC. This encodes CASSLTRNFAKNIQYF.